The entry below describes one TCR beta chain. Its antigen is still unknown. Using immunoSEQ multiplex PCR, the repertoire was profiled, and TCRdb retains in-frame clones only, with some absent. Of 37,000 or so clones detected, 75% to 90% appear once; the ten largest clones hold roughly 1.8%. This sample was included in a study of T cell clonotyping in hematopoietic cell transplantation. General observations from the study: Pathologically expanded recipient clonotypes increased progressively from day 30 to day 180 as diversity fell. At the given depth, recipient repertoires were over 95% de novo clonotypes.

The clonotype was recovered from a woman aged 40-49 years in good health. Some clones in this sample may be carry-over from other donors' samples. The material sequenced was peripheral blood mononuclear cells.

DNA for the CDR3: TGTGCCAGCAGCCGCACCCGGGCCACTAGCGGGGAGAATGAGCAGTTCTTC. Protein product: CASSRTRATSGENEQFF. V is TRBV7-2 and J is TRBJ2-1, with 10 bases fitting TRBD2. V shed 5 bases and J 7 bases; nucleotides not matched to a gene: 14. The CDR3 is 17 amino acids. In germline, CDR1 is SGHTA, CDR2 FQGNSA.